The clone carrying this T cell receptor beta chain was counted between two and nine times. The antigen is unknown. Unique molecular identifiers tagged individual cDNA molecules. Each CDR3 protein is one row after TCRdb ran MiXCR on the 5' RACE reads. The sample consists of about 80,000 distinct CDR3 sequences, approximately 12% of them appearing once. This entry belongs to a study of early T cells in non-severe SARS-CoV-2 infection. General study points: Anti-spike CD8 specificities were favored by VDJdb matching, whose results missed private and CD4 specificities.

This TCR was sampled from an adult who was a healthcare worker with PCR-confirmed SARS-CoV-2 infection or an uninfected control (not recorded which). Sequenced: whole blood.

Here the CDR3 reads CASSLEGGLGEELFF. CDR3 bases: TGCGCCAGCAGCTTGGAAGGTGGGCTGGGTGAGGAGCTGTTTTTT. The V call is TRBV5-1, the J call TRBJ2-2; unclear D gene. The V and J ends lost 0 bases and 10 bases respectively, with 16 bases between them. This CDR3 has 15 amino acids. Germline V CDR1 and CDR2: SGHRS, YFSETQ.